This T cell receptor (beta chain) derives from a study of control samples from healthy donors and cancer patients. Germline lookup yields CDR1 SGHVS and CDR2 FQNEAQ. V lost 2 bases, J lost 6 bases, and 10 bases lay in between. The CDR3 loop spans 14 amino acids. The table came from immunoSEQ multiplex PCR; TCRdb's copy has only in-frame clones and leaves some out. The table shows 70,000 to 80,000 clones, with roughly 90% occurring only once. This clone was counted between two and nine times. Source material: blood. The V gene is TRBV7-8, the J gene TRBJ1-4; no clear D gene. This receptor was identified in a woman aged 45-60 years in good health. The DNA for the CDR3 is TGTGCCAGCAGCTTAAGTACACTCGATGAAAAACTGTTTTTT. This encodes CASSLSTLDEKLFF.